The sequence of this T cell receptor beta chain was determined in a study (dated by TCRdb to about 2015). For context, the study as a whole: The study set out to test whether tumor-infiltrating Tregs in breast cancer get recruited from blood Tregs or are instead converted in situ from other CD4+ T cell subsets. Study-wide findings and limitations: The TCR gene usage of tumor memory CD4+ T cells clustered together with blood and lymph node memory CD4+ cells and with lymph node naive CD4+ cells. The greatest overlap of tumor-infiltrating Treg TCR alpha and beta sequences was with tumor naive CD4+ T cells, followed next by blood naive CD4+ T cells. Validation in the larger cohort was restricted to a single TCR beta V-J rearrangement rather than whole repertoires.

A note on this clonotype: Its antigen has not been determined. The input lacks base qualities; no much larger clone sits a single base away.

Memory CD4+ T cells were isolated as CD4+CD45RO+CD25- cells. Tregs, naive and memory CD4+ T cells from tumor, blood and ipsilateral draining lymph nodes of five or six breast cancer patients underwent full-length TCR alpha and beta sequencing. Tumor tissue and lymph nodes obtained from ipsilateral axillary dissection were perfused with PBS, minced and then digested with collagenase I and hyaluronidase. Sorted cell populations were confirmed by FACS to exceed 90% purity. The CDR3 starts with the cysteine, ends with the phenylalanine, and has 14 residues. Only the CDR3 portion is preserved as DNA: 42 bases, with reading frame beginning at the first base. At the junction V is shortened by 5 bases and J by 9 bases; bases outside the gene matches: 6. The germline V gene supplies CDR1 MNHEY and CDR2 SVGAGI. Amplification of full-length TCR variable regions was done by 5' RACE PCR using constant-region reverse primers, and this step was followed by semi-nested PCR with Nested Universal Primer A. The ReliaPrep RNA Cell Miniprep System was used to extract total RNA, which was then reverse transcribed into 5'RACE-ready cDNA with the SMARTer RACE 5'/3' Kit. Multiplex adaptors were used to barcode the full-length TCR alpha and beta libraries, which were then sequenced on an Illumina MiSeq. Per the source publication's procedure: For each of nine subset-tissue groups, sequencing data from the five patients were pooled, and the groups were then compared using unsupervised clustering of TCR gene usage. Repertoire similarity was calculated with the Morisita-Horn index, weighting shared sequences by their contribution to each repertoire. TCRdb took the public reads, trimmed them with fastp at Q25, ran MiXCR for clone calling and kept in-frame beta chains. Every CDR3 protein is listed once, alongside the most common genes and DNA of its rows. TCRdb, not the authors, supplied the V and J calls. This sample comprises around 57,000 distinct CDR3 sequences, 25% to 30% of them detected only once. The ten largest make up approximately 3.2% of the sample.

This sequence originates from a female donor with breast cancer. The chain was built from TRBV6-5 and TRBJ1-6, with 8 junctional bases fitting TRBD1. Sequences were obtained from tumor-infiltrating memory CD4+ T cells sorted from the breast tumor. The sample's cell subset or site, from its label and the paper: memory CD4+ T cells, CD4+CD45RO+CD25-. The CDR3 protein: CASSTQGVGSPLHF. The DNA sequence is TGTGCCAGCAGTACACAGGGGGTCGGTTCACCCCTCCACTTT.